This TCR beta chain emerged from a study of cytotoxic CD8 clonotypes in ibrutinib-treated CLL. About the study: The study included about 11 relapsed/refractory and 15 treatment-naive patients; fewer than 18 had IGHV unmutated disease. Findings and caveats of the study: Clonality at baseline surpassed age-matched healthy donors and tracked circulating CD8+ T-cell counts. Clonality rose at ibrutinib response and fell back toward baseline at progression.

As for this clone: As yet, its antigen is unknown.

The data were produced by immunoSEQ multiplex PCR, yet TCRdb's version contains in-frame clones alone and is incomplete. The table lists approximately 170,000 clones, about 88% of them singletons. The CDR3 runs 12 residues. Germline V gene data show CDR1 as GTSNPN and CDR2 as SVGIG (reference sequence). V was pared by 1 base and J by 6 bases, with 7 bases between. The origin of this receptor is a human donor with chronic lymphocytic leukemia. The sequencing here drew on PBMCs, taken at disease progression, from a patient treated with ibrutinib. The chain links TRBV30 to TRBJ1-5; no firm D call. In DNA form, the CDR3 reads TGTGCCTGGAGTGGCACATCTCAGCCCCAGCATTTT. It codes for CAWSGTSQPQHF.